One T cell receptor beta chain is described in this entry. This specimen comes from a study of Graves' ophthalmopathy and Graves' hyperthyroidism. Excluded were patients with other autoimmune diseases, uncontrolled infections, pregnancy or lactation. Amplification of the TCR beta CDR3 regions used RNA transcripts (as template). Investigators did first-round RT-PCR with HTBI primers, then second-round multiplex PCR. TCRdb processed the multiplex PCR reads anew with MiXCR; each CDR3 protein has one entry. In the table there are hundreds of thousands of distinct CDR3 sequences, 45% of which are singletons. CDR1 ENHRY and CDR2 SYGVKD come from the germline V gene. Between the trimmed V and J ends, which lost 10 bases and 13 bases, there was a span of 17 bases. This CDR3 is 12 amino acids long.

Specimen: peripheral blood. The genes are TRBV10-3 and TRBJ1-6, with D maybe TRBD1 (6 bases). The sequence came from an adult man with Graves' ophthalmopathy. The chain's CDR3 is CATQMDSQPLHF. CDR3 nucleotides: TGTGCCACCCAGATGGACAGTCAGCCCCTCCACTTT.